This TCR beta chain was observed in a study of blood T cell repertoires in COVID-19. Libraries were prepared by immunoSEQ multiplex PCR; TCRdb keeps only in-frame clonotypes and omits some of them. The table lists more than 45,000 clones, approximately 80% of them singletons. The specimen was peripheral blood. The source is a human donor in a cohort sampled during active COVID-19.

For the CDR3, the DNA is TGCAGCGTCGAACCTAAAGAGACCCAGTACTTC. As protein: CSVEPKETQYF. The V gene is TRBV29-1, the J gene TRBJ2-5; D unclear. The V gene's germline CDR1 is SQVTM and CDR2 ANQGSEA. Between the trimmed V and J ends, which lost 6 bases and 3 bases, there was a span of 8 bases. CDR3 length: 11 amino acids.